This T cell receptor (beta chain) is drawn from a study of blood T cell repertoires in COVID-19. Study at large: Samples taken during acute and convalescent COVID-19 were collected in the United States, Italy and Spain. T cells, B-cell-depleted T cells, or PBMCs supplied cDNA or gDNA.

Germline CDR1 reads LNHNV; CDR2 reads YYDKDF (reference sequence). The CDR3 sequence is 14 residues long. V gave up 4 bases and J gave up 10 bases, with 19 bases separating them. In the original workflow: Nucleated cell counts were estimated from reference gene primer amplification. Sequencing used immunoSEQ multiplex PCR; TCRdb keeps in-frame clones, though not all of them. The V and J calls and clone size are taken from that table; D and trimming were inferred from the DNA. The sample includes around 270,000 clones, roughly 84% seen only once; the top ten take 1.5%. This clonotype was sampled from a woman in her thirties or forties who had recovered from COVID-19. Material: peripheral blood. The rearrangement joins TRBV15 to TRBJ1-2; possibly TRBD1 for D (5 bases). CDR3 residues: CATSTQGSPPDYTF. The CDR3, as DNA: TGTGCCACCAGCACTCAGGGAAGTCCCCCTGACTACACCTTC.